The 10 T cell receptor beta chains given below trace back to one sample, sequenced in a study of radiotherapy plus CTLA-4 blockade in lung cancer. Assay used: immunoSEQ multiplex PCR; TCRdb lists only in-frame clones, some missing. Of 45,000 or so clones in the sample, about three quarters were seen once. Here the sequenced sample was peripheral blood, taken from a patient treated with radiotherapy plus ipilimumab. Source of these receptors: a human donor with non-small cell lung cancer who had a complete response to radiotherapy plus ipilimumab.

J is TRBJ2-1 and V is TRBV4-1; 8 nucleotides align to TRBD1. Germline V gene data show CDR1 as MGHRA and CDR2 as YSYEKL. With 4 bases clipped from V and 8 bases from J, the junction kept 1 base outside the gene matches. CDR3 length: 12 residues. The CDR3 loop is CASSPDRDEQFF. The CDR3 nucleotides read TGCGCCAGCAGCCCGGACAGGGATGAGCAGTTCTTC.

The sample holds a few counts of this clone. V gene TRBV5-5 combines with J gene TRBJ1-2; D uncertain. Trimming took off 5 bases at V and 2 bases at J, with 16 bases between the two ends. The CDR3 length is 15 residues. From germline, CDR1 is SGHKS and CDR2 YYEKEE (reference sequence). CDR3 DNA: TGTGCCAGCAGTCCCTCCATTACAGAGAACTATGGCTACACCTTC. Encoded protein: CASSPSITENYGYTF. The whole variable domain, filled in from reference TRBV5-5 and TRBJ1-2, reads DAGVTQSPTHLIKTRGQQVTLRCSPISGHKSVSWYQQVLGQGPQFIFQYYEKEERGRGNFPDRFSARQFPNYSSELNVNALLLGDSALYLCASSPSITENYGYTFGSGTRLTVV.

The chain's CDR3 is CASSFTQGMNTEAFF. The CDR3 nucleotides are TGTGCCAGCAGCTTTACTCAGGGGATGAACACTGAAGCTTTCTTT. The V and J genes are TRBV7-2 and TRBJ1-1; a weak D match, TRBD1 (6 bases). The CDR3 covers 15 residues. V was shortened by 3 bases and J by 0 bases, with 11 bases between the two germline ends. CDR1 and CDR2 (germline): SGHTA, FQGNSA.

This rearrangement joins TRBV6-5 to TRBJ2-7, with D possibly matching TRBD2 (7 bases). V lost 0 bases, J lost 2 bases, and 14 bases lay in between. The CDR3 is 16 residues long. Germline-derived CDR1 and CDR2 are MNHEY and SVGAGI. Here the CDR3 reads CASSYSSRGQTYEQYF. CDR3 nucleotide sequence: TGTGCCAGCAGTTACTCGTCGCGGGGGCAGACCTACGAGCAGTACTTC.

This rearrangement joins TRBV5-1 to TRBJ2-2; tentative D call: TRBD2 (6 bases). CDR1 and CDR2 (germline): SGHRS, YFSETQ. Trimming removed 1 base from V and 4 bases from J, with 11 bases in between. CDR3 length: 15 amino acids. The CDR3 here is CASSLQGRTTGELFF. In DNA form, the CDR3 reads TGCGCCAGCAGCTTGCAAGGGAGGACCACCGGGGAGCTGTTTTTT.

The rearrangement uses TRBV30 and TRBJ1-5, with D possibly being TRBD1 (5 bases). This CDR3 contains 15 residues. V was shortened by 3 bases and J by 0 bases, with 12 bases between the two germline ends. Germline CDR1 reads GTSNPN; CDR2 reads SVGIG (reference sequence). CDR3 bases: TGTGCCTGGAGGGAAGGACACAATAGCAATCAGCCCCAGCATTTT. Protein product: CAWREGHNSNQPQHF. The full variable domain, its missing parts supplied by reference TRBV30 and TRBJ1-5, is SQTIHQWPATLVQPVGSPLSLECTVEGTSNPNLYWYRQAAGRGLQLLFYSVGIGQISSEVPQNLSASRPQDRQFILSSKKLLLSDSGFYLCAWREGHNSNQPQHFGDGTRLSIL.

The gene calls are TRBV4-1 and TRBJ2-2, with a tentative D call TRBD1 (5 bases). The germline V gene has CDR1 MGHRA and CDR2 YSYEKL. The ends were cut back, 1 base at V and 0 bases at J, with 9 bases in the middle. The CDR3 has 16 residues. CDR3 amino acids: CASSQAQGANTGELFF. The DNA of the CDR3 is TGCGCCAGCAGCCAAGCCCAGGGCGCGAACACCGGGGAGCTGTTTTTT.

This chain joins TRBV5-1 and TRBJ2-7; D not resolved. Trimming cost V 4 bases and J 3 bases, with 17 bases left between them. Germline CDR1 and CDR2: SGHRS and YFSETQ. This CDR3 comprises 15 residues. The CDR3 DNA reads as TGCGCCAGCAGCCCCCCGGAGCAGAGTAACTACGAGCAGTACTTC. Translated: CASSPPEQSNYEQYF.

The V gene is TRBV7-6, the J gene TRBJ1-4; weak D call: TRBD1 (5 bases). Per the germline V gene, CDR1 is SGHVS and CDR2 is FNYEAQ. The CDR3 length is 15 residues. The V gene lost 1 base and the J gene lost 8 bases, with 14 bases spanning the gap. CDR3 amino acids: CASSLGSGVNEKLFF. The CDR3 bases are TGTGCCAGCAGCTTAGGATCGGGGGTGAACGAAAAACTGTTTTTT.

This clone was observed a handful of times. The V call is TRBV10-3, the J call TRBJ1-1, with TRBD1 matching 9 bases. V shed 2 bases and J 4 bases; nucleotides not matched to a gene: 8. There are 16 residues in the CDR3. Looked up from germline, CDR1 is ENHRY and CDR2 is SYGVKD. CDR3 amino acids: CAISEIGQGLGTEAFF. CDR3 coding DNA: TGTGCCATCAGTGAGATCGGACAGGGGTTAGGCACTGAAGCTTTCTTT.